The 31 T cell receptor beta chains in this list originate from one sample, sequenced in a study of cytotoxic CD8 clonotypes in ibrutinib-treated CLL. Assay used: immunoSEQ multiplex PCR; TCRdb lists only in-frame clones, some missing. Here the sample spans over 250,000 clones, about 72% being singletons. The source was PBMCs, collected at disease progression, from a patient treated with ibrutinib. All receptors come from a human donor with chronic lymphocytic leukemia.

This sequence joins TRBV27 and TRBJ1-5; D is unresolved. Trimming pared 2 bases from V and 5 bases from J, leaving 7 bases between. Germline V gene data show CDR1 as MNHEY and CDR2 as SMNVEV (reference sequence). This CDR3 spans 13 amino acids. The CDR3 is CASSLGNYQPQHF. Written as DNA, the CDR3 is TGTGCCAGCAGTTTAGGCAATTATCAGCCCCAGCATTTT.

This chain uses TRBV12-5 with TRBJ1-3; 10 bases are a match to TRBD1. The length of the CDR3 is 14 residues. The V and J ends lost 5 bases and 7 bases, in that order; junction bases with no gene match: 5. The germline V gene has CDR1 LGHNT and CDR2 FRNRAP. In DNA form, the CDR3 reads TGTGCTAGTGGTCTGACAGGGGGCAGGAACACCATATATTTT. It yields the protein CASGLTGGRNTIYF.

This CDR3 reads CASSVQGGSGNTIYF. The CDR3 DNA is TGTGCCAGCAGCGTACAGGGGGGCTCTGGAAACACCATATATTTT. The rearrangement links TRBV7-6 to TRBJ1-3, with 8 bases fitting TRBD1. Germline V lookup: CDR1 SGHVS, CDR2 FNYEAQ. V lost 5 bases and J lost 0; bases outside the gene matches: 3. This CDR3 contains 15 residues.

The J gene is TRBJ1-4, the V gene TRBV15, with 8 bases aligning to TRBD1. With 3 bases clipped from V and 8 bases from J, the junction kept 5 bases outside the gene matches. CDR3 size: 14 residues. In germline, CDR1 is LNHNV, CDR2 YYDKDF (reference sequence). The CDR3 bases are TGTGCCACCAGCAGGGGACAGGCCTGGGAAAAACTGTTTTTT. Translated, it gives CATSRGQAWEKLFF.

The rearrangement links TRBV5-1 to TRBJ2-2; 7 nucleotides line up with TRBD2. CDR3 size: 17 residues. Per the germline V gene, CDR1 is SGHRS and CDR2 is YFSETQ. J was trimmed by 1 base and V by 1 base; bases with no gene match: 7. The CDR3 is CASSLNGGKMNTGELFF. The DNA of the CDR3 is TGCGCCAGCAGCTTGAACGGGGGGAAGATGAACACCGGGGAGCTGTTTTTT.

The chain couples TRBV11-2 to TRBJ1-3; TRBD1 is a possible D gene (5 bases). Germline lookup yields CDR1 SGHAT and CDR2 FQNNGV. The CDR3 is 16 amino acids. Trimming cost V 1 base and J 4 bases, with 14 bases left between them. CDR3 nucleotide sequence: TGTGCCAGCAGCTTAGTAGCCGGGGGGTCCGGAAACACCATATATTTT. Translated, it gives CASSLVAGGSGNTIYF.

This chain uses TRBV6-5 with TRBJ2-7, with 8 bases fitting TRBD2. The V gene's germline CDR1 is MNHEY and CDR2 SVGAGI. The CDR3 runs 15 residues. The junction had 14 bases not matched to a gene; V was cut back by 6 bases and J by 7 bases. The CDR3 here is CASSPNSSGREEQYF. The DNA for the CDR3 is TGTGCCAGCAGCCCCAACTCCAGCGGGAGAGAAGAGCAGTACTTC.

The chain carries TRBV6-1 and TRBJ2-3; D remains ambiguous. The CDR3 runs to 12 residues. Trimming removed 3 bases at V and 5 bases at J, with 6 bases between. Germline lookup yields CDR1 MNHNS and CDR2 SASEGT. DNA of the CDR3: TGTGCCAGCAGTGAGACACGAGATACGCAGTATTTT. This gives the protein CASSETRDTQYF.

This clone was seen a few times. The chain combines TRBV4-2 with TRBJ1-5, with D possibly matching TRBD1 (5 bases). This CDR3 has 13 residues. CDR1 and CDR2 from the germline V gene are LGHNA and YNFKEQ. V shed 1 base and J shed 7 bases, with 8 bases lying between them. CDR3 residues: CASSQGGTQPQHF. In DNA form, the CDR3 reads TGTGCCAGCAGCCAAGGAGGGACGCAGCCCCAGCATTTT.

This clone was recorded a few times. The chain recombines TRBV2 with TRBJ2-7; 7 bases align to TRBD2. Losses at the gene ends were 6 bases for V and 5 bases for J; bases not matched to a gene: 4. The CDR3 runs to 12 residues. Germline lookup yields CDR1 SNHLY and CDR2 FYNNEI. CDR3 DNA sequence: TGTGCCAGCAGGACTAGCCTGGACGAGCAGTACTTC. Translation gives CASRTSLDEQYF.

This sequence joins TRBV29-1 and TRBJ2-3; D might be TRBD2 (5 bases). Germline CDR1 and CDR2: SQVTM and ANQGSEA. The CDR3 has 12 amino acids. V lost 4 bases and J 5 bases, leaving 10 bases between the germline ends. Here the CDR3 DNA reads TGCAGCGTTGCCTTACTAGGAGATACGCAGTATTTT. Its translation is CSVALLGDTQYF.

This chain connects TRBV28 to TRBJ1-1; maybe TRBD1 (5 bases). CDR1 is MDHEN and CDR2 is SYDVKM in the germline V gene. The CDR3 is made up of 12 amino acids. V was trimmed by 3 bases and J by 9 bases, leaving 11 bases between them. CDR3 bases: TGTGCCAGCAGTTTGGGGCAGACAAAAGCTTTCTTT. This translates into CASSLGQTKAFF. The full variable domain, rest sourced from reference TRBV28 and TRBJ1-1, is DVKVTQSSRYLVKRTGEKVFLECVQDMDHENMFWYRQDPGLGLRLIYFSYDVKMKEKGDIPEGYSVSREKKERFSLILESASTNQTSMYLCASSLGQTKAFFGQGTRLTVV.

The chain has TRBV11-2 and TRBJ2-3, with 7 positions matching TRBD1. With 5 bases clipped from V and 10 bases from J, the junction kept 15 bases outside the gene matches. This CDR3 is built from 15 residues. CDR1 and CDR2 from the germline V gene are SGHAT and FQNNGV. This chain's CDR3 is CASSTPGPRGPSQYF. For the CDR3, the DNA is TGTGCCAGCAGCACCCCCGGGCCTAGGGGGCCATCGCAGTATTTT.

The chain carries TRBV11-2 and TRBJ2-3, with D perhaps TRBD2 (7 bases). Trimming cost V 6 bases and J 2 bases, with 15 bases left between them. CDR1 SGHAT and CDR2 FQNNGV come from the germline V gene. The CDR3 is 15 amino acids. The CDR3 DNA reads as TGTGCCAGCAGTTGGACTAGGGGGGCCACAGATACGCAGTATTTT. Amino acid sequence: CASSWTRGATDTQYF.

The rearrangement uses TRBV6-5 and TRBJ1-1; 10 positions agree with TRBD1. Trimming removed 11 bases from V and 4 bases from J; junction bases left unmatched: 10. Germline CDR1 and CDR2: MNHEY and SVGAGI. This CDR3 spans 14 amino acids. CDR3 sequence reads: CASRTGGHGTEAFF. The CDR3 coding sequence is TGTGCCTCCCGGACAGGGGGACACGGCACTGAAGCTTTCTTT.

The chain links TRBV7-2 to TRBJ2-3; 8 nucleotides align to TRBD2. Germline-derived CDR1 and CDR2 are SGHTA and FQGNSA. J gave up 6 bases and V 6 bases, and 5 bases lay outside the gene matches. This CDR3 spans 13 amino acids. CDR3 sequence (DNA): TGTGCCAGCAGACAAATAGCGGGGGATACGCAGTATTTT. This gives the protein CASRQIAGDTQYF. Using reference TRBV7-2 and TRBJ2-3 for the parts outside the CDR3, the full variable domain is GAGVSQSPSNKVTEKGKDVELRCDPISGHTALYWYRQSLGQGLEFLIYFQGNSAPDKSGLPSDRFSAERTGGSVSTLTIQRTQQEDSAVYLCASRQIAGDTQYFGPGTRLTVL.

CDR3 residues: CASSLTGESPYGYTF. The CDR3 DNA reads TGTGCCAGCAGCCTAACAGGGGAATCTCCCTATGGCTACACCTTC. The V and J genes are TRBV7-9 and TRBJ1-2, with 7 bases matching TRBD1. With 5 bases clipped from V and 4 bases from J, the junction kept 10 bases outside the gene matches. Germline CDR1 and CDR2: SEHNR and FQNEAQ (reference sequence). The CDR3 is 15 amino acids.

The chain carries TRBV27 and TRBJ1-4, with a tentative D call TRBD1 (5 bases). The CDR3 is made up of 14 amino acids. From germline, CDR1 is MNHEY and CDR2 SMNVEV (reference sequence). V lost 2 bases to trimming and J lost 2 bases, with 6 bases between them. The CDR3 protein is CASSLHRTNEKLFF. In DNA, the CDR3 is TGTGCCAGCAGTTTACACAGGACTAATGAAAAACTGTTTTTT.

This clone was recorded only once. The V and J genes are TRBV10-3 and TRBJ2-5; D is perhaps TRBD1 (6 bases). The V gene's germline CDR1 is ENHRY and CDR2 SYGVKD. This CDR3 has 17 amino acids. V lost 1 base to trimming and J lost 0 bases, with 15 bases between them. The CDR3 protein is CAISEFGQSRYQETQYF. The CDR3 DNA sequence: TGTGCCATCAGTGAGTTCGGACAGTCGCGGTACCAAGAGACCCAGTACTTC.

This clone was counted a single time. The chain uses TRBV7-8 and TRBJ2-1; TRBD2 matches 8 bases. The length of the CDR3 is 17 residues. Germline CDR1 reads SGHVS; CDR2 reads FQNEAQ. Trimming cost V 1 base and J 7 bases; bases outside gene matches: 12. The CDR3 DNA reads as TGTGCCAGCAGCTTAGGGGCACGCGGGGGGAAGGGAAATGAGCAGTTCTTC. The encoded protein is CASSLGARGGKGNEQFF.

This rearrangement joins TRBV20-1 to TRBJ2-1; the match to TRBD2 covers 7 bases. Germline CDR1 DFQATT, CDR2 SNEGSKA (reference sequence). V was pared by 5 bases and J by 15 bases, with 10 bases of the junction left unmatched. The CDR3 length is 11 residues. DNA for the CDR3: TGCAGTGCTGGTGGGGGAGGGGTCCTGTTCTTC. Protein: CSAGGGGVLFF.

In its sample, this clone was seen once. This chain links TRBV5-4 with TRBJ2-7; 7 bases align to TRBD2. CDR3 size: 13 residues. Germline CDR1 reads SGHNT; CDR2 reads YYREEE (reference sequence). V gave up 4 bases and J gave up 6 bases; unmatched junction bases: 7. The CDR3 nucleotides are TGTGCCAGCAGCCACCCCCAGCGGGGCGAGCAGTACTTC. Amino acid sequence: CASSHPQRGEQYF.

The rearrangement links TRBV14 to TRBJ2-7; TRBD1 aligns across 10 bases. This CDR3 is 13 amino acids long. J was trimmed by 6 bases and V by 3 bases; bases with no gene match: 2. CDR1 is SGHDN, CDR2 FVKESK, per germline. CDR3 in amino acids: CASSQTGGGEQYF. The CDR3 nucleotides read TGTGCCAGCAGCCAGACAGGGGGCGGCGAGCAGTACTTC. Full variable domain (outside the CDR3, taken from reference TRBV14 and TRBJ2-7): EAGVTQFPSHSVIEKGQTVTLRCDPISGHDNLYWYRRVMGKEIKFLLHFVKESKQDESGMPNNRFLAERTGGTYSTLKVQPAELEDSGVYFCASSQTGGGEQYFGPGTRLTVT.

This rearrangement joins TRBV29-1 to TRBJ2-1, with TRBD1 matching over 7 bases. The junction had 2 bases not matched to a gene; V was cut back by 7 bases and J by 2 bases. This CDR3 comprises 12 residues. Germline V gene sequence: CDR1 SQVTM, CDR2 ANQGSEA. The CDR3 loop is CSGGTAYNEQFF. In nucleotides, the CDR3 is TGCAGCGGAGGGACAGCCTACAATGAGCAGTTCTTC.

This chain connects TRBV28 to TRBJ1-5; D unclear. Trimming pared 2 bases from V and 3 bases from J, leaving 5 bases between. The CDR3 contains 13 residues. Germline V gene lookup returns CDR1 MDHEN and CDR2 SYDVKM. In DNA, the CDR3 is TGTGCCAGCAGTTTACGCCACAATCAGCCCCAGCATTTT. The encoded protein is CASSLRHNQPQHF.

V is TRBV11-2 and J is TRBJ2-2; perhaps TRBD2 as D (6 bases). Germline assignment: CDR1 SGHAT and CDR2 FQNNGV. The CDR3 spans 18 residues. Trimming took off 4 bases at V and 0 bases at J, with 18 bases between the two ends. The DNA of the CDR3 is TGTGCCAGCAGCTCTTTCCGGGGGTCCCTACCGAACACCGGGGAGCTGTTTTTT. It specifies CASSSFRGSLPNTGELFF.

V and J are TRBV7-6 and TRBJ2-3; no firm D call. The CDR3 spans 12 residues. The germline gives CDR1 SGHVS, CDR2 FNYEAQ. The ends were cut back, 2 bases at V and 6 bases at J, with 6 bases in the middle. The DNA of the CDR3 is TGTGCCAGCAGCTTATCGCGGGATACGCAGTATTTT. It encodes CASSLSRDTQYF.

This clone was seen a single time. The chain is built from TRBV6-5 and TRBJ2-2; 8 bases line up with TRBD1. Per the germline V gene, CDR1 is MNHEY and CDR2 is SVGAGI. The CDR3 totals 15 residues. The trim removed 4 bases at V and 7 bases at J, leaving 8 bases unmatched. CDR3 in amino acids: CASSSGTGYIGELFF. CDR3 in DNA: TGTGCCAGCAGTTCCGGGACAGGCTACATCGGGGAGCTGTTTTTT.

V is TRBV6-5 and J is TRBJ1-1, with D uncertain. The germline gives CDR1 MNHEY, CDR2 SVGAGI. The CDR3 is 13 residues long. Trimming removed 9 bases from V and 2 bases from J, with 13 bases in between. The CDR3 nucleotides are TGTGCCAGTCAGGAGGCAGCTAACACTGAAGCTTTCTTT. Protein sequence: CASQEAANTEAFF.

The chain employs TRBV29-1 and TRBJ2-1; 9 nucleotides align to TRBD2. Unmatched junction bases numbered 9, after V lost 0 bases and J lost 3 bases. The germline V gene has CDR1 SQVTM and CDR2 ANQGSEA. There are 17 residues in the CDR3. CDR3 nucleotides: TGCAGCGTTGAAGACCTCGGACTAGCGAGAATCTACAATGAGCAGTTCTTC. This sequence encodes CSVEDLGLARIYNEQFF.

The chain recombines TRBV29-1 with TRBJ1-1; 10 bases are shared with TRBD1. CDR3 length: 12 amino acids. The J segment lost 6 bases and the V segment lost 7 bases, leaving 5 bases of the junction unmatched. The germline V gene encodes CDR1 SQVTM and CDR2 ANQGSEA. CDR3 sequence reads: CSGGDRGAEAFF. For the CDR3, the DNA is TGCAGCGGGGGGGACAGGGGCGCTGAAGCTTTCTTT.